This record covers a single T cell receptor beta chain. What it recognizes is unknown. These data are taken from a study of siplizumab effects on memory and regulatory T cells. Study-level results: An assignable phenotype, naive or memory, was missing from roughly 78-96% of proliferating CD4+ or CD8+ clones.

Trimming stripped 8 bases from V and 8 bases from J, with 21 bases between. Germline-derived CDR1 and CDR2 are MNHEY and SVGAGI. This CDR3 spans 14 amino acids. Some clones are missing from TCRdb's copy, which holds only in-frame ones; the method was immunoSEQ multiplex PCR. The data contain approximately 100,000 clones, under 95% of them singletons. This receptor was taken from a human donor in good health. Input material: Tregs sorted from blood. The chain recombines TRBV6-5 with TRBJ1-2; D not certain. CDR3 DNA: TGTGCCAGCGGTCCCCCCGGTCCAACTATAGGCTACACCTTC. Protein sequence: CASGPPGPTIGYTF.